This entry features one TCR beta chain sequence. The germline gives CDR1 MDHEN, CDR2 SYDVKM. The CDR3 length is 13 residues. The V end lost 3 bases, the J end lost 11 bases, and 16 bases lay between the germline ends. The sample originates from a study of CD8 T cells in Susac syndrome. Random-hexamer reverse transcription was applied to roughly 0.5 to 1 ug RNA. Each CDR3 protein gets one entry after TCRdb re-called the immunoSEQ multiplex PCR reads with MiXCR. The sample has approximately 150,000 distinct CDR3 sequences, approximately 95% seen once. Sequenced sample: CD4+ T cells from PBMCs. The chain joins TRBV28 to TRBJ1-1, with D hard to call. The source of this sequence is a human donor with multiple sclerosis. The CDR3 protein is CASSFTSAWSAFF. CDR3 nucleotides: TGTGCCAGCAGTTTTACGTCAGCATGGAGCGCTTTCTTT. Looking up the rest from reference TRBV28 and TRBJ1-1 gives the full variable domain: DVKVTQSSRYLVKRTGEKVFLECVQDMDHENMFWYRQDPGLGLRLIYFSYDVKMKEKGDIPEGYSVSREKKERFSLILESASTNQTSMYLCASSFTSAWSAFFGQGTRLTVV.